The sample holds a few counts of the clone carrying this T cell receptor (beta chain). The antigen is unknown. Donors comprised healthy HIV-negative adults lacking recent acute infections or vaccinations. The source of the sample is a study of shared clonotypes between healthy human individuals. The study's findings and limits: Several donors held about 5% of naive CD4 clonotypes in common.

Deep was the level at which the assay was run. Each sorted subset replicate got 200 ng genomic DNA, tens of thousands of genomes. The table came from immunoSEQ multiplex PCR; TCRdb's copy has only in-frame clones and leaves some out. The table lists about 2.4 million clones, 93% of them singletons. This receptor was obtained from a man between 18 and 29 years old in good health. Some clones in this sample may be carry-over from other donors' samples. Sample: naive CD4+ T cells from PBMCs. This sample's subset: CD45RA+ positively selected.

DNA for the CDR3: TGTGCCAGCAGTTACGGAGTTGCGACAGGGCCTACTGAAGCTTTCTTT. Its translation: CASSYGVATGPTEAFF. The chain carries TRBV6-5 and TRBJ1-1; 7 bases match TRBD1. Germline assignment: CDR1 MNHEY and CDR2 SVGAGI. Trimming removed 2 bases from V and 5 bases from J; junction bases left unmatched: 11. There are 16 residues in the CDR3.